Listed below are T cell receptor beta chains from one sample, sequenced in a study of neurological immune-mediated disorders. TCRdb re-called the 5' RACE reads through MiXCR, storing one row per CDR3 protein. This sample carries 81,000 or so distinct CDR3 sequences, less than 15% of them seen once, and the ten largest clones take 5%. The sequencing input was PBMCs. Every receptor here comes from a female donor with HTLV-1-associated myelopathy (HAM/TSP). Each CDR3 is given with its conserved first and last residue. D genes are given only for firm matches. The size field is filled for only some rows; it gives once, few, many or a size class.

CDR3nt: TGCGCCAGCATCCAAGCGGAGAGCACAGATACGCAGTATTTT
CDR3aa: CASIQAESTDTQYF
v_gene: TRBV5-1
j_gene: TRBJ2-3
abundance: many
d_gene: .

CDR3nt: TGTGCCAGCAGCCTCAGACCAGAAGAGACCCAGTACTTC
CDR3aa: CASSLRPEETQYF
v_gene: TRBV7-9
j_gene: TRBJ2-5
abundance: many
d_gene: .

CDR3nt: TGTGCCACCAGTGATTACAATGGCTACACCTTC
CDR3aa: CATSDYNGYTF
v_gene: TRBV24-1
j_gene: TRBJ1-2
abundance: many
d_gene: .

CDR3nt: TGCGCTTCAGGGACTAGCGGGGGGGAGAATGAGCAGTTCTTC
CDR3aa: CASGTSGGENEQFF
v_gene: TRBV10-2
j_gene: TRBJ2-1
abundance: many
d_gene: TRBD2

CDR3nt: TGCGCCAGCAGCCGCGGGGAAGTCACCGGGGAGCTGTTTTTT
CDR3aa: CASSRGEVTGELFF
v_gene: TRBV5-1
j_gene: TRBJ2-2
abundance: few
d_gene: .

CDR3nt: TGCGCCAGCAGCTTGGCCGTGAGGGCAGATACGCAGTATTTT
CDR3aa: CASSLAVRADTQYF
v_gene: TRBV5-1
j_gene: TRBJ2-3
abundance: .
d_gene: .

CDR3nt: TGTGCCAGCAGCCAGGCAGGGAACGCCTACGAGCAGTACTTC
CDR3aa: CASSQAGNAYEQYF
v_gene: TRBV27
j_gene: TRBJ2-7
abundance: many
d_gene: .

CDR3nt: TGTGCCAGCACACTTGGGACCGTAACCTACAATGAGCAGTTCTTC
CDR3aa: CASTLGTVTYNEQFF
v_gene: TRBV7-8
j_gene: TRBJ2-1
abundance: many
d_gene: .

CDR3nt: TGTGCCACGACTCCCGGGACAGGGAGAGATACGCAGTATTTT
CDR3aa: CATTPGTGRDTQYF
v_gene: TRBV10-3
j_gene: TRBJ2-3
abundance: many
d_gene: TRBD1

CDR3nt: TGTGCCAGCAGCGTTTTAGCGGGGGAGCAGTTCTTC
CDR3aa: CASSVLAGEQFF
v_gene: TRBV9
j_gene: TRBJ2-1
abundance: many
d_gene: TRBD2

CDR3nt: TGTGCCAGCACCTCAGGCAATGAGCAGTTCTTC
CDR3aa: CASTSGNEQFF
v_gene: TRBV2
j_gene: TRBJ2-1
abundance: many
d_gene: .

CDR3nt: TGTGCCAGCAGCTTAGGAGCGGCCGCGGGAGATACGCAGTATTTT
CDR3aa: CASSLGAAAGDTQYF
v_gene: TRBV7-2
j_gene: TRBJ2-3
abundance: .
d_gene: .

CDR3nt: TGCGCCAGCAGCATCCGGGACAGGGACCACGAGCAGTACTTC
CDR3aa: CASSIRDRDHEQYF
v_gene: TRBV5-1
j_gene: TRBJ2-7
abundance: many
d_gene: TRBD1

CDR3nt: TGTGCCAGCAGTGAAGAGTTCGTGGAGACCCAGTACTTC
CDR3aa: CASSEEFVETQYF
v_gene: TRBV2
j_gene: TRBJ2-5
abundance: few
d_gene: .

CDR3nt: TGTGCCAGCAGTGAAGCTACAGGGCGAGGCTACACCTTC
CDR3aa: CASSEATGRGYTF
v_gene: TRBV6-1
j_gene: TRBJ1-2
abundance: many
d_gene: .

CDR3nt: TGTGCCAGCAGTTACACCTCAACGGGGGACACTGAAGCTTTCTTT
CDR3aa: CASSYTSTGDTEAFF
v_gene: TRBV6-5
j_gene: TRBJ1-1
abundance: many
d_gene: .

CDR3nt: TGTGCTACCAGCAGAGTTATTCAAGAGACCCAGTACTTC
CDR3aa: CATSRVIQETQYF
v_gene: TRBV15
j_gene: TRBJ2-5
abundance: many
d_gene: .

CDR3nt: TGTGCCAGCAGTGATACTAGCGGGGGGGCCTACAATGAGCAGTTCTTC
CDR3aa: CASSDTSGGAYNEQFF
v_gene: TRBV2
j_gene: TRBJ2-1
abundance: many
d_gene: TRBD2

CDR3nt: TGTGCCAGCAGTTTCGACCTTACCTACAATGAGCAGTTCTTC
CDR3aa: CASSFDLTYNEQFF
v_gene: TRBV27
j_gene: TRBJ2-1
abundance: many
d_gene: .

CDR3nt: TGTGCCAGCAGTTTAAACAGGGTAGGGTACGAGCAGTACTTC
CDR3aa: CASSLNRVGYEQYF
v_gene: TRBV27
j_gene: TRBJ2-7
abundance: .
d_gene: .

CDR3nt: TGTGCCAGCAGTCGCCGGGACAGGAAATACGAGCAGTACTTC
CDR3aa: CASSRRDRKYEQYF
v_gene: TRBV3-1
j_gene: TRBJ2-7
abundance: many
d_gene: TRBD1

CDR3nt: TGCAGCGCCACGGACAGGGACACTGAAGCTTTCTTT
CDR3aa: CSATDRDTEAFF
v_gene: TRBV29-1
j_gene: TRBJ1-1
abundance: few
d_gene: TRBD1

CDR3nt: TGTGCCAGCAGCGTATTCTCGCAGGGACCTGAGCAGTTCTTC
CDR3aa: CASSVFSQGPEQFF
v_gene: TRBV9
j_gene: TRBJ2-1
abundance: many
d_gene: .

CDR3nt: TGCAGTGCTAGAGACCGACAGGGAGACACTGAAGCTTTCTTT
CDR3aa: CSARDRQGDTEAFF
v_gene: TRBV20-1
j_gene: TRBJ1-1
abundance: many
d_gene: TRBD1